The TCR beta chain described here comes from a study of blood T cell repertoires in COVID-19. CDR1 and CDR2 (germline): MRHNA, SNTAGT. V was cut by 7 bases and J by 2 bases, with 13 bases left in between. The CDR3 covers 14 residues. Original processing methods: Quantification of nucleated cells was approximated via reference gene primer amplification. The data were produced by immunoSEQ multiplex PCR, yet TCRdb's version contains in-frame clones alone and is incomplete. D and trimming were read from the DNA, whereas the V and J calls and clone size are those reported in that table. The data contain 160,000 or so clones, roughly 80% of them singletons. Cohort 3 donors counted as recovered after two negative PCRs, clearance, or resolved symptoms.

The sample taken for sequencing was PBMCs or T cells enriched from blood (not recorded which). The chain recombines TRBV6-4 with TRBJ2-3, with a tentative D call TRBD1 (6 bases). This sequence originates from a woman aged 60-75 years who had recovered from COVID-19. Here the CDR3 reads CASKVSGATDTQYF. The CDR3 coding sequence is TGTGCCAGCAAGGTCTCAGGGGCCACAGATACGCAGTATTTT.